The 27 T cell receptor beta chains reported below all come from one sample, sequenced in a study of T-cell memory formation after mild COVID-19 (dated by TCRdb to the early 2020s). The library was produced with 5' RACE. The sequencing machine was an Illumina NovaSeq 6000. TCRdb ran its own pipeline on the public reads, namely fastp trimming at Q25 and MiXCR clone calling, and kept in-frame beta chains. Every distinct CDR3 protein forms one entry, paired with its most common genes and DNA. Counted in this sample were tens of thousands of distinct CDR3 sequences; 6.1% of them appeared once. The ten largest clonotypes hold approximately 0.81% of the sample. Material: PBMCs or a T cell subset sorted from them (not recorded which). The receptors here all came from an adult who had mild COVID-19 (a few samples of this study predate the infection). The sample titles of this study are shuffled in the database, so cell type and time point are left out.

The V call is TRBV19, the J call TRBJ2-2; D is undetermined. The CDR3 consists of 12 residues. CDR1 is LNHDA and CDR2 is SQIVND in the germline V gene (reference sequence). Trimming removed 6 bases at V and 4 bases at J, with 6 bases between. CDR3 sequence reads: CASRGFTGELFF. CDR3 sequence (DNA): TGTGCCAGTAGGGGTTTCACCGGGGAGCTGTTTTTT.

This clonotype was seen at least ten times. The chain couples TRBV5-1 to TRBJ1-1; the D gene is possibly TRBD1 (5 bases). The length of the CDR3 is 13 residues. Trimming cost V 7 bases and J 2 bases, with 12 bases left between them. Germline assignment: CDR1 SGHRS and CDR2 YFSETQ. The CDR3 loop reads CASGRRGNTEAFF. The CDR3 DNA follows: TGCGCCAGCGGCCGAAGGGGAAACACTGAAGCTTTCTTT.

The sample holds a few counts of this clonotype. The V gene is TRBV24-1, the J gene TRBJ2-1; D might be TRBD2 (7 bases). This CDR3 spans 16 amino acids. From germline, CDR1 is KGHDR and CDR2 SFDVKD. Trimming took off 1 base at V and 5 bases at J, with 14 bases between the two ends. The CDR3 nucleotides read TGTGCCACCAGTGATTTTGGCCAGCGGGACAACAATGAGCAGTTCTTC. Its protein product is CATSDFGQRDNNEQFF.

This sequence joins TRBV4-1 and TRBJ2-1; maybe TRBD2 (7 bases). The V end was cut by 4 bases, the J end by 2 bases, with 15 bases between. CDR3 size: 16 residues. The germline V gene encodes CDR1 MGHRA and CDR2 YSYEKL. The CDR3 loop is CASSPASGGAYNEQFF. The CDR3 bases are TGCGCCAGCAGCCCTGCATCGGGGGGCGCCTACAATGAGCAGTTCTTC.

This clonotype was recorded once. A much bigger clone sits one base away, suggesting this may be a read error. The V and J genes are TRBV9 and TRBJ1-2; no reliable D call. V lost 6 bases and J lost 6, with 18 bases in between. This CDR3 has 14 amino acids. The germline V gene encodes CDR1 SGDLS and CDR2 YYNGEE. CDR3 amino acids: CASIGLRWKNGYTF. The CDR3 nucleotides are TGTGCCAGCATCGGTCTCCGGTGGAAGAATGGCTACACCTTC. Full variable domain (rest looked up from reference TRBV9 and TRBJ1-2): DSGVTQTPKHLITATGQRVTLRCSPRSGDLSVYWYQQSLDQGLQFLIQYYNGEERAKGNILERFSAQQFPDLHSELNLSSLELGDSALYFCASIGLRWKNGYTFGSGTRLTVV.

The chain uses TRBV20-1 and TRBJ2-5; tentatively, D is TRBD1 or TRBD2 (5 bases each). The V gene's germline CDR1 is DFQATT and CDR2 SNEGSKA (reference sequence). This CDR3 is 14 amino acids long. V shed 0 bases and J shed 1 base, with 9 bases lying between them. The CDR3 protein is CSARDRGPQETQYF. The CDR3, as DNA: TGCAGTGCTAGAGATCGGGGCCCCCAAGAGACCCAGTACTTC.

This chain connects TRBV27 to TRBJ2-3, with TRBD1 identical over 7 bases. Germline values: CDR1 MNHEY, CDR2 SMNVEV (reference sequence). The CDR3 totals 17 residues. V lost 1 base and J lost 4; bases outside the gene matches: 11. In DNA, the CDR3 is TGTGCCAGCAGTTTATACCCGACAGGGAAGGGATCAGATACGCAGTATTTT. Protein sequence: CASSLYPTGKGSDTQYF.

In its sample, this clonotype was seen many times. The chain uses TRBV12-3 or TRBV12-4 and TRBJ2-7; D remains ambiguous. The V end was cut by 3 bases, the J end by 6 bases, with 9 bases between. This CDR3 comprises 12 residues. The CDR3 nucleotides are TGTGCCAGCAGTTTTCTGGGAATCGAGCAGTACTTC. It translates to CASSFLGIEQYF.

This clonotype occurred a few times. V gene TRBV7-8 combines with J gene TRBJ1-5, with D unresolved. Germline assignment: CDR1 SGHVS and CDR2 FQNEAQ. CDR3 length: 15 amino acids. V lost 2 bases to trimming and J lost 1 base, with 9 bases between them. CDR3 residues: CASSLLGLSNQPQHF. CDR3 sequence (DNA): TGTGCCAGCAGCTTATTGGGTTTAAGCAATCAGCCCCAGCATTTT.

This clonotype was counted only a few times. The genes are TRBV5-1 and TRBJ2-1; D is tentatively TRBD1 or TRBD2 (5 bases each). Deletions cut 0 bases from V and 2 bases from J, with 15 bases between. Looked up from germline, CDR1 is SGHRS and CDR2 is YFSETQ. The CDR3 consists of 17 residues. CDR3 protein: CASSLGSGAVTYNEQFF. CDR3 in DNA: TGCGCCAGCAGCTTGGGGTCCGGGGCCGTCACCTACAATGAGCAGTTCTTC.

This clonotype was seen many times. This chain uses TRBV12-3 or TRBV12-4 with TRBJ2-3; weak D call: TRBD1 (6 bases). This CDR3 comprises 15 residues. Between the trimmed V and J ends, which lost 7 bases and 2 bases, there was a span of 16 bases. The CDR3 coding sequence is TGTGCCAGCACCCTGGACAGCTCTTTCACAGATACGCAGTATTTT. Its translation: CASTLDSSFTDTQYF.

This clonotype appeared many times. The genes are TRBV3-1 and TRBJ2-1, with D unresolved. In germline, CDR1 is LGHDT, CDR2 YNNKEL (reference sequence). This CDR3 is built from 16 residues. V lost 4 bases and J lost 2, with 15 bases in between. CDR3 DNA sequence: TGTGCCAGCAGCCTCGCCGACTGGGCAACCTACAATGAGCAGTTCTTC. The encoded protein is CASSLADWATYNEQFF.

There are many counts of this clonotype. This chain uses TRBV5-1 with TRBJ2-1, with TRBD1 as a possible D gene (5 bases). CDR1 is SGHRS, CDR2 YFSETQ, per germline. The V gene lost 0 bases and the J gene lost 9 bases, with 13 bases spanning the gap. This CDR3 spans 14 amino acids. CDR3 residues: CASSLEAGAVEQFF. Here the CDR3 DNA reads TGCGCCAGCAGCTTGGAAGCTGGGGCGGTTGAGCAGTTCTTC.

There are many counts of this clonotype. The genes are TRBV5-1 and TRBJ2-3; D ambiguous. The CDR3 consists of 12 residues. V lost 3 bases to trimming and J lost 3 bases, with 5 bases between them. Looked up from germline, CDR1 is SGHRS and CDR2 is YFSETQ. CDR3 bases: TGCGCCAGCAGCTCGTTTACAGATACGCAGTATTTT. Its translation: CASSSFTDTQYF.

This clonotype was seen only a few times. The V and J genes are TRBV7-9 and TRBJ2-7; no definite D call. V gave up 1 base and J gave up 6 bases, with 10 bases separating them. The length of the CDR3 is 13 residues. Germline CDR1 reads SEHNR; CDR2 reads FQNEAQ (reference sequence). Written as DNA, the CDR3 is TGTGCCAGCAGCTTAGGGGATTGGGGCGAGCAGTACTTC. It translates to CASSLGDWGEQYF.

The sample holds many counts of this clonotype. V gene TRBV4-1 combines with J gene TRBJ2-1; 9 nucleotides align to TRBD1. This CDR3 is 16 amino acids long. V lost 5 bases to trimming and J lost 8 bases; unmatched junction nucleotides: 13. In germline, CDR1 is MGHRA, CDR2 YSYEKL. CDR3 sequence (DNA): TGCGCCAGCAGCGCCCAACCGGGACAGGGTAGTCATGAGCAGTTCTTC. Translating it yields CASSAQPGQGSHEQFF.

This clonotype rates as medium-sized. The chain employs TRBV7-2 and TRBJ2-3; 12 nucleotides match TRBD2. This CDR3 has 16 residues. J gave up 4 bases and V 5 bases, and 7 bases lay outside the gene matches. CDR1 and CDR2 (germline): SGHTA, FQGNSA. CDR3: CASSLTSGSSADTQYF. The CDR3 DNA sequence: TGTGCCAGCAGCCTGACTAGCGGGAGTTCAGCAGATACGCAGTATTTT.

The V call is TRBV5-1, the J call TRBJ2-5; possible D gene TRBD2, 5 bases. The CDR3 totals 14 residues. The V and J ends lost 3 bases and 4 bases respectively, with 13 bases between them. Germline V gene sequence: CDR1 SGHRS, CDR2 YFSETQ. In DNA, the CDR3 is TGCGCCAGCAGCTGGGGTGGGAGTGGAGAGACCCAGTACTTC. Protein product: CASSWGGSGETQYF.

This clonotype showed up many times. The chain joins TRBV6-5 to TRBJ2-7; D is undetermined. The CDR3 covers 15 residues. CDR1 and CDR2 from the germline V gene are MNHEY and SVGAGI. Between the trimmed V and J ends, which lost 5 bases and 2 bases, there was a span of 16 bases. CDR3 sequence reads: CASSPRPDPAYEQYF. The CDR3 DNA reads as TGTGCCAGCAGTCCTAGACCGGACCCAGCCTACGAGCAGTACTTC.

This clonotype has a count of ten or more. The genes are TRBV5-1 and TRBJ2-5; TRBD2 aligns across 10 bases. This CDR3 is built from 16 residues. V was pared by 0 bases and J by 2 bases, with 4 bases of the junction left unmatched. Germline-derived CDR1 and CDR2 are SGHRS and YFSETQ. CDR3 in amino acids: CASSLVPSGGQETQYF. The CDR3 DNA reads TGCGCCAGCAGCTTGGTTCCTAGCGGGGGTCAAGAGACCCAGTACTTC. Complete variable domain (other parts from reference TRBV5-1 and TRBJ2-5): KAGVTQTPRYLIKTRGQQVTLSCSPISGHRSVSWYQQTPGQGLQFLFEYFSETQRNKGNFPGRFSGRQFSNSRSEMNVSTLELGDSALYLCASSLVPSGGQETQYFGPGTRLLVL.

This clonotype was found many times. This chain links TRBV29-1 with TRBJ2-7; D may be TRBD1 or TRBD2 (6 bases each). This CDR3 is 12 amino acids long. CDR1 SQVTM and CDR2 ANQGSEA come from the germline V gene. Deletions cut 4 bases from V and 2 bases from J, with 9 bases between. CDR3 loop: CSVVRGAYEQYF. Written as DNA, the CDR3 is TGCAGCGTTGTTAGGGGGGCCTACGAGCAGTACTTC.

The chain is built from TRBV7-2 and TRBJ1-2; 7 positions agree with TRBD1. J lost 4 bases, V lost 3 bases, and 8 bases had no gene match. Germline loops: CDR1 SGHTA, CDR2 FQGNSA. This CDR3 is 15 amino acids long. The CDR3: CASSLQGQLGYGYTF. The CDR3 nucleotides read TGTGCCAGCAGCTTGCAGGGACAGCTCGGCTATGGCTACACCTTC.

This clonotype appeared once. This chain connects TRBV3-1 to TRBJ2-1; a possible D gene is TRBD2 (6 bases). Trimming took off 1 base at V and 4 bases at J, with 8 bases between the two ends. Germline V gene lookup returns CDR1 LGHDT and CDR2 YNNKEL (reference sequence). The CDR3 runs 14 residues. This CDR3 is CASSQGTTYNEQFF. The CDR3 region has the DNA TGTGCCAGCAGCCAAGGGACTACTTACAATGAGCAGTTCTTC.

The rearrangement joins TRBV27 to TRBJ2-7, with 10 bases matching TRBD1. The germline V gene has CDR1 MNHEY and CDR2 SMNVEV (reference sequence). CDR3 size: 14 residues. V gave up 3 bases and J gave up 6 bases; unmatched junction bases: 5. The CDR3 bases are TGTGCCAGCAGTTTGGGACAGGGGAGGTCCGAGCAGTACTTC. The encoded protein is CASSLGQGRSEQYF.

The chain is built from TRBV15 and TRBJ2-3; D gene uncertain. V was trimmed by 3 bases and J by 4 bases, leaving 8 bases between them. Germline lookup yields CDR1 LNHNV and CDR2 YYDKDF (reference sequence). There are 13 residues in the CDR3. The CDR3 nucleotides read TGTGCCACCAGCAGGAGTTTGGCAGATACGCAGTATTTT. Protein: CATSRSLADTQYF.

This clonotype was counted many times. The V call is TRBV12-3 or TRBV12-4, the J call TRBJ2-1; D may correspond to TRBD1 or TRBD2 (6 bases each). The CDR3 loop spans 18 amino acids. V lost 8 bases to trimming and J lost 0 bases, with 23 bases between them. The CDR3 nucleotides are TGTGCCAGCGACAGTTTCGGTTTAGGGGGGAGCTCCTACAATGAGCAGTTCTTC. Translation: CASDSFGLGGSSYNEQFF.

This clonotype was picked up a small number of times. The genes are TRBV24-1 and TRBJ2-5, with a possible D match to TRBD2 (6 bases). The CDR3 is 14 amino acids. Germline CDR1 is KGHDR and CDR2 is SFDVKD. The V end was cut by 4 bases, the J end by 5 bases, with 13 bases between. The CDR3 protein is CATSDPGRGETQYF. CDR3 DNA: TGTGCCACCAGTGACCCGGGCCGGGGGGAGACCCAGTACTTC.